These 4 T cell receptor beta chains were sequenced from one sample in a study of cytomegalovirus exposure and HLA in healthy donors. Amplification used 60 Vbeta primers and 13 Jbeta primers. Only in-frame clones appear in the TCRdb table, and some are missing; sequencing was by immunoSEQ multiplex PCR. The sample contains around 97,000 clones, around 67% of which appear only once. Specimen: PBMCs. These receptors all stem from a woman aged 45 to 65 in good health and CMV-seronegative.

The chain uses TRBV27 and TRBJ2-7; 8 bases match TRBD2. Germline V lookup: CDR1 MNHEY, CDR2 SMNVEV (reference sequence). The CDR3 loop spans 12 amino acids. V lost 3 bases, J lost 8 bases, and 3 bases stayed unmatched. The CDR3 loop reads CASSFSGTQQYF. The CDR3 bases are TGTGCCAGCAGTTTTAGCGGGACCCAGCAGTACTTC.

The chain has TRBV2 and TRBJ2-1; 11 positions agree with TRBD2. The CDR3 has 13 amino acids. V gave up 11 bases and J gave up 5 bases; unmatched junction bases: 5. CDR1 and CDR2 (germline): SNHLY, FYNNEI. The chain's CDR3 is CAGQTSGDNEQFF. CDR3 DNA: TGTGCCGGACAGACTAGCGGGGACAATGAGCAGTTCTTC. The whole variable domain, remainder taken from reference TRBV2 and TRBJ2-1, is EPEVTQTPSHQVTQMGQEVILRCVPISNHLYFYWYRQILGQKVEFLVSFYNNEISEKSEIFDDQFSVERPDGSNFTLKIRSTKLEDSAMYFCAGQTSGDNEQFFGPGTRLTVL.

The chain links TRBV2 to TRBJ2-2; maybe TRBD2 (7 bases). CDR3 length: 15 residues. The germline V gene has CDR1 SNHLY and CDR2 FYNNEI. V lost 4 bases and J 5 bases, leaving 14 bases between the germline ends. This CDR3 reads CASSAGGWGTGELFF. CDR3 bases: TGTGCCAGCAGTGCGGGGGGCTGGGGAACCGGGGAGCTGTTTTTT.

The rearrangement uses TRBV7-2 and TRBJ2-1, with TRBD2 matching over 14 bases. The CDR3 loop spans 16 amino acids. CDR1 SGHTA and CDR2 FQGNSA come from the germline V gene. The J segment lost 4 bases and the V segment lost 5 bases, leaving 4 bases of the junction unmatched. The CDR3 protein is CASSLRTSGRYNEQFF. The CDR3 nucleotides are TGTGCCAGCAGCCTAAGGACTAGCGGGAGGTACAATGAGCAGTTCTTC.